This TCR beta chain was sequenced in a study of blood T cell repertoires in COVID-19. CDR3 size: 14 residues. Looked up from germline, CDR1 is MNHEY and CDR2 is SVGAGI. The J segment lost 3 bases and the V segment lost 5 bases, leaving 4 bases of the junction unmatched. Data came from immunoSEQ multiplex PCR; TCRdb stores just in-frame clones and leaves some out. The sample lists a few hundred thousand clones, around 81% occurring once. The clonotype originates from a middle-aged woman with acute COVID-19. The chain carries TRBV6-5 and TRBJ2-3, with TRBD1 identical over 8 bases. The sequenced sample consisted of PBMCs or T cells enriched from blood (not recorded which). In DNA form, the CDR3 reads TGTGCCAGCAGTCCTTGGACAGGGACAGATACGCAGTATTTT. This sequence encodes CASSPWTGTDTQYF.